This T cell receptor (beta chain) was recorded in a study of blood T cell repertoires in COVID-19. Study as a whole: Samples came from the United States, Italy and Spain, spanning acute and convalescent COVID-19. The analysed material was cDNA or gDNA that came from T cells, B-cell-depleted T cells, or PBMCs.

The CDR3 spans 17 residues. In germline, CDR1 is ENHRY, CDR2 SYGVKD. The V gene end was trimmed by 1 base and the J gene end by 2 bases; junction bases not matched to a gene: 6. Original analysis: Cell counts per sample came from amplifying reference gene primers. Profiled with immunoSEQ multiplex PCR; TCRdb holds only in-frame clones, not every one. The D gene and trimming were derived from the DNA, and the V and J assignments and clone size from that table. In the table there are 75,000 to 95,000 clones, 79% of which are singletons. The chain uses TRBV10-3 and TRBJ2-5, with TRBD2 matching 11 bases. Sample: peripheral blood. This receptor was obtained from a woman of 80 years or more with active or convalescent COVID-19. CDR3 protein: CAISEYPLAGEQETQYF. The CDR3 DNA is TGTGCCATCAGTGAGTACCCACTAGCGGGGGAACAAGAGACCCAGTACTTC.